Listed below are T cell receptor beta chains from one sample, sequenced in a study of neurological immune-mediated disorders. Via MiXCR, TCRdb re-called the 5' RACE reads, giving one row per CDR3 protein. Among fewer than 60,000 distinct CDR3 sequences listed, around 13% were seen once. Sequencing was carried out using PBMCs. All receptors come from a male donor with HTLV-1-associated myelopathy (HAM/TSP). CDR3s include the opening cysteine and the closing phenylalanine or tryptophan. Fields, in order: V gene, J gene, CDR3 length, D gene, clone size, CDR3 protein, CDR3 DNA. The D gene is left open where the match is weak. Only part of the rows carry a size: once, few, many, or a class if the clone is expanded.

>TRBV5-1|TRBJ1-2|13|NA|many
CASSLLENYGYTF
TGCGCCAGCAGCTTGCTAGAAAACTATGGCTACACCTTC
>TRBV9|TRBJ1-2|13|TRBD1|many
CASSPRTGYGYTF
TGTGCCAGCAGCCCCCGGACAGGGTACGGCTACACCTTC
>TRBV10-3|TRBJ2-3|13|NA|many
CAISGGDADTQYF
TGTGCCATCAGTGGAGGGGACGCAGATACGCAGTATTTT
>TRBV5-8|TRBJ2-6|18|TRBD1|NA
CASSLRRTGLSGANVLTF
TGTGCCAGCAGCTTGAGACGGACAGGACTCTCTGGGGCCAACGTCCTGACTTTC
>TRBV5-1|TRBJ2-5|16|TRBD2|many
CASSWGTSGDQRTQYF
TGCGCCAGCAGCTGGGGGACTAGCGGGGACCAAAGGACCCAGTACTTC
>TRBV7-8|TRBJ2-7|15|TRBD1|many
CASSPTGGGSYEQYF
TGTGCCAGCAGCCCTACAGGGGGCGGGTCCTACGAGCAGTACTTC
>TRBV18|TRBJ1-1|15|NA|many
CASSPTTGEGTEAFF
TGTGCCAGCTCACCTACTACGGGGGAAGGGACTGAAGCTTTCTTT
>TRBV30|TRBJ1-5|14|NA|NA
CAWSVRARGQPQHF
TGTGCCTGGAGTGTAAGGGCTCGGGGTCAGCCCCAGCATTTT
>TRBV4-3|TRBJ2-2|17|TRBD1|many
CASSQDSRDSATGELFF
TGCGCCAGCAGCCAAGACTCCCGGGACAGCGCGACCGGGGAGCTGTTTTTT
>TRBV11-3|TRBJ2-3|14|NA|many
CATSAGSSTDTQYF
TGTGCCACCTCGGCGGGCTCTAGCACAGATACGCAGTATTTT
>TRBV6-5|TRBJ2-1|16|NA|few
CASSLSIGSSYNEQFF
TGTGCCAGCAGTTTGTCCATAGGGAGCTCCTACAATGAGCAGTTCTTC
>TRBV7-2|TRBJ2-3|14|NA|NA
CASSSGFGADTQYF
TGTGCCAGCAGCTCAGGTTTCGGGGCAGATACGCAGTATTTT
>TRBV14|TRBJ2-1|15|NA|many
CASSLLRSSYNEQFF
TGTGCCAGCAGTTTACTCCGAAGCTCCTACAATGAGCAGTTCTTC
>TRBV3-1|TRBJ2-7|13|NA|many
CASSQVQSYGQYF
TGTGCCAGCAGCCAAGTTCAGAGCTACGGGCAGTACTTC
>TRBV7-9|TRBJ1-2|12|NA|few
CASSLDSRGYTF
TGTGCCAGCAGCTTAGATAGTCGCGGCTACACCTTC
>TRBV20-1|TRBJ2-1|14|TRBD2|few
CSATSGLVRDEQFF
TGCAGTGCTACGTCAGGACTAGTTCGGGATGAGCAGTTCTTC
>TRBV29-1|TRBJ2-7|13|TRBD2|many
CSGGGLLHYEQYF
TGCAGCGGGGGGGGACTTCTCCACTACGAGCAGTACTTC
>TRBV5-1|TRBJ2-7|14|TRBD1|many
CASSLQGDSYEQYF
TGCGCCAGCAGCTTACAGGGGGACTCCTACGAGCAGTACTTC
>TRBV5-6|TRBJ2-5|15|TRBD2|many
CASSYGGGTLKTQYF
TGTGCCAGCAGCTACGGGGGGGGAACGTTGAAGACCCAGTACTTC
>TRBV20-1|TRBJ1-2|14|TRBD1|many
CSAGLDRSLYGYTF
TGCAGTGCTGGCCTGGACAGGTCGCTCTATGGCTACACCTTC
>TRBV6-2/TRBV6-3|TRBJ2-2|14|NA|many
CASIGTRNTGELFF
TGTGCCAGCATCGGTACCAGGAACACCGGGGAGCTGTTTTTT
>TRBV5-1|TRBJ2-7|12|NA|NA
CASSPPSYEQYF
TGCGCCAGCAGCCCTCCCTCCTACGAGCAGTACTTC
>TRBV10-3|TRBJ2-5|15|NA|many
CATRRDTGSQETQYF
TGTGCCACCAGAAGGGACACAGGATCACAAGAGACCCAGTACTTC
>TRBV10-2|TRBJ1-2|15|NA|many
CASSDQLFGLYGYTF
TGCGCCAGCAGTGACCAGTTATTCGGACTCTATGGCTACACCTTC
>TRBV7-2|TRBJ1-2|13|NA|many
CASSLRGTYGYTF
TGTGCCAGCAGCTTGCGGGGAACCTATGGCTACACCTTC
>TRBV5-1|TRBJ2-1|16|TRBD2|many
CASSLASGAINNEQFF
TGCGCCAGCAGCTTGGCTAGCGGGGCGATAAACAATGAGCAGTTCTTC
>TRBV5-6|TRBJ1-2|14|TRBD1|many
CASSWDRTNYGYTF
TGTGCCAGCAGCTGGGACAGGACTAACTATGGCTACACCTTC
>TRBV20-1|TRBJ2-1|15|TRBD2|many
CSATGLAGGDNEQFF
TGCAGTGCTACGGGACTAGCGGGGGGAGACAATGAGCAGTTCTTC
>TRBV6-5|TRBJ2-3|14|NA|many
CASRRVGDTDTQYF
TGTGCCAGCCGCCGGGTTGGGGACACAGATACGCAGTATTTT
>TRBV27|TRBJ1-1|16|TRBD1|many
CASSETWTGRGTEAFF
TGTGCCAGCAGTGAGACGTGGACAGGGAGGGGCACTGAAGCTTTCTTT
>TRBV7-8|TRBJ2-3|15|TRBD1|many
CASSNYRDRGDTQYF
TGTGCCAGCAGCAACTACCGGGACAGAGGAGATACGCAGTATTTT
>TRBV6-4|TRBJ2-1|14|TRBD2|many
CASSAAGGRDEQFF
TGTGCCAGCAGTGCCGCGGGGGGGCGGGATGAGCAGTTCTTC
>TRBV7-9|TRBJ1-5|14|NA|many
CASSLSGGVQPQHF
TGTGCCAGCAGCTTAAGCGGGGGGGTTCAGCCCCAGCATTTT
>TRBV20-1|TRBJ2-1|16|TRBD2|many
CSAPGGARGFYNEQFF
TGCAGTGCCCCCGGGGGGGCCAGGGGCTTCTACAATGAGCAGTTCTTC
>TRBV20-1|TRBJ2-5|14|TRBD1|NA
CSANLRTGEGAQYF
TGCAGTGCCAATCTTCGGACAGGAGAGGGGGCCCAGTACTTC
>TRBV29-1|TRBJ2-3|16|NA|many
CSVAGWGGANLDTQYF
TGCAGCGTTGCGGGGTGGGGGGGGGCCAACTTGGATACGCAGTATTTT
>TRBV12-3/TRBV12-4|TRBJ2-7|15|NA|many
CASSFQGTISYEQYF
TGTGCCAGCAGTTTCCAGGGCACCATCTCCTACGAGCAGTACTTC
>TRBV20-1|TRBJ1-6|18|TRBD1|many
CSALGTGAVSSYNSPLHF
TGCAGTGCTCTTGGGACAGGGGCCGTAAGCTCCTATAATTCACCCCTCCACTTT
>TRBV12-3/TRBV12-4|TRBJ2-3|15|NA|many
CASSFTGSSTDTQYF
TGTGCCAGCAGTTTTACCGGGTCTAGCACAGATACGCAGTATTTT
>TRBV20-1|TRBJ1-4|14|TRBD1|many
CSASWDRGDEKLFF
TGCAGTGCTAGTTGGGACAGGGGTGATGAAAAACTGTTTTTT
>TRBV20-1|TRBJ1-2|12|TRBD1|many
CSAWTGAYGYTF
TGCAGTGCATGGACAGGGGCCTATGGCTACACCTTC
>TRBV7-7|TRBJ2-1|16|TRBD2|many
CASSLALAGGHNEQFF
TGTGCCAGCAGCTTAGCACTAGCGGGGGGGCATAATGAGCAGTTCTTC
>TRBV29-1|TRBJ2-7|13|NA|many
CSVERAGVYEQYF
TGCAGCGTTGAACGGGCAGGGGTCTACGAGCAGTACTTC
>TRBV12-3/TRBV12-4|TRBJ1-5|14|NA|many
CASSLGDGNQPQHF
TGTGCCAGCAGTTTGGGTGACGGCAATCAGCCCCAGCATTTT
>TRBV6-2/TRBV6-3|TRBJ2-3|15|TRBD2|many
CASSYSGERGDTQYF
TGTGCCAGCAGTTACAGCGGCGAGCGGGGAGATACGCAGTATTTT
>TRBV20-1|TRBJ2-7|14|TRBD1|few
CSATGTGHNYEQYF
TGCAGTGCTACCGGGACAGGGCATAACTATGAGCAGTACTTC